This section outlines one T cell receptor beta chain sequence together with its context. These data belong to a study of blood T cell repertoires in COVID-19. Turning to the study itself: Some COVID-19 samples were acute and others convalescent; all came from the United States, Italy and Spain. In each case, the material was cDNA or gDNA derived from T cells, B-cell-depleted T cells, or PBMCs.

TCRdb's table, derived via immunoSEQ multiplex PCR, lists solely in-frame clones and lacks some. The repertoire holds about 120,000 clones, with 75% to 90% as singletons. V lost 0 bases and J lost 12, with 21 bases in between. The CDR3 covers 16 residues. In germline, CDR1 is SEHNR, CDR2 FQNEAQ (reference sequence). The sequence derives from a man between 65 and 85 years old with acute or convalescent COVID-19. The chain uses TRBV7-9 and TRBJ2-1; TRBD1 is a possible D gene (6 bases). The sequenced material came from peripheral blood. The CDR3 sequence: CASSLAKPTGSIGQFF. DNA for the CDR3: TGTGCCAGCAGCTTAGCCAAACCGACAGGTTCCATTGGGCAGTTCTTC.